Listed here are 20 T cell receptor beta chains from one sample, sequenced in a study of T-cell reconstitution after alpha-beta-depleted transplantation in children. TCRbeta library preparation incorporated unique molecular identifiers. TCRdb fed the PCR reads into MiXCR, producing one record per CDR3 protein. The table shows around 240,000 distinct CDR3 sequences, with 7.5% to 10% occurring only once. The sample here was PBMCs from the stem cell graft donor, taken from the stem cell graft. All receptors derive from a human donor who donated a stem cell graft to a child with SCID.

This clonotype came up many times. CDR3 nucleotide sequence: TGCGCCAGCAGCCGCTCCGGGGACAGTACGAGTGCGTATGGCTACACCTTC. Residues: CASSRSGDSTSAYGYTF. The chain uses TRBV5-1 and TRBJ1-2, with 7 bases aligning to TRBD1. Germline loops: CDR1 SGHRS, CDR2 YFSETQ. This CDR3 is 17 amino acids long. Trimming took 4 bases from V and 5 from J; bases not matched to a gene: 17.

In regard to this clonotype: The junction departs from the called germline gene at one end, perhaps through a read error. The chain combines TRBV7-8 with TRBJ2-2; TRBD2 agrees at 8 bases. Germline-derived CDR1 and CDR2 are SGHVS and FQNEAQ. The CDR3 is 15 amino acids. The CDR3 reads CARSLKERGLGELFF. DNA of the CDR3: TGTGCCAGGAGCTTAAAGGAGCGGGGGCTCGGGGAGCTGTTTTTT.

The chain recombines TRBV2 with TRBJ1-1, with TRBD1 identical over 7 bases. CDR1 SNHLY and CDR2 FYNNEI come from the germline V gene. V was clipped by 6 bases and J by 4 bases; unmatched bases: 8. This CDR3 comprises 14 residues. The DNA of the CDR3 is TGTGCCAGCAGAGGCAGGGGGGGGAGCACTGAAGCTTTCTTT. Amino acids: CASRGRGGSTEAFF.

To note about this clonotype: A single base separates this from a much larger clone, so it may be a read error. The rearrangement links TRBV9 to TRBJ2-3, with a weak D call TRBD2 (5 bases). This CDR3 is built from 15 residues. Germline assignment: CDR1 SGDLS and CDR2 YYNGEE. This CDR3 is CASSVEGFGRDTKYF. The DNA of the CDR3 is TGTGCCAGCAGCGTAGAAGGTTTTGGCCGGGATACGAAGTATTTT. The whole variable domain, filled in from reference TRBV9 and TRBJ2-3, reads DSGVTQTPKHLITATGQRVTLRCSPRSGDLSVYWYQQSLDQGLQFLIQYYNGEERAKGNILERFSAQQFPDLHSELNLSSLELGDSALYFCASSVEGFGRDTKYFGPGTRLTVL.

This clonotype occurred many times. The V gene is TRBV6-6, the J gene TRBJ2-7; maybe TRBD1 (6 bases). The CDR3 consists of 13 residues. Trimming shortened V by 6 bases and J by 2 bases, and 11 bases separated the two germline ends. Looked up from germline, CDR1 is MNHNY and CDR2 is SVGAGI (reference sequence). Written as DNA, the CDR3 is TGTGCCAGCAGGGACAGCATTACCTACGAGCAGTACTTC. It codes for CASRDSITYEQYF.

This clonotype was observed a handful of times. A much larger clone differs from this one at a single base, so this may be a read error. The V gene is TRBV6-5, the J gene TRBJ2-1, with D hard to call. The germline V and J ends were trimmed by 7 bases and 5 bases, with 6 bases remaining between them. CDR1 and CDR2 (germline): MNHEY, SVGAGI. The CDR3 contains 11 residues. The CDR3 sequence: CASTRHNEQFF. As DNA, the CDR3 is TGTGCCAGCACCAGACACAATGAGCAGTTCTTC.

This clonotype was seen at least ten times. This chain's CDR3 is CATSRGGGLNEKLFF. DNA for the CDR3: TGTGCCACCAGCAGAGGAGGTGGGCTTAATGAAAAACTGTTTTTT. J is TRBJ1-4 and V is TRBV15; D call uncertain. There are 15 residues in the CDR3. V lost 1 base, J lost 4 bases, and 10 bases lay in between. The germline V gene has CDR1 LNHNV and CDR2 YYDKDF (reference sequence).

This chain's CDR3 is CATSREDRQYF. In DNA form, the CDR3 reads TGTGCCACCAGCAGAGAAGACAGGCAGTATTTT. The chain joins TRBV15 to TRBJ2-3; a weak D match, TRBD1 (5 bases). Trimming pared 0 bases from V and 11 bases from J, leaving 6 bases between. Per germline, CDR1 LNHNV and CDR2 YYDKDF (reference sequence). The CDR3 is made up of 11 amino acids.

Ten or more counts support this clonotype. CDR3 sequence (DNA): TGTGCCACCAGCAGAGAAGTAGCGGGAGGCAAAAACATTCAGTACTTC. Amino acid sequence: CATSREVAGGKNIQYF. The V call is TRBV15, the J call TRBJ2-4; 10 nucleotides line up with TRBD2. Unmatched junction bases numbered 2, after V lost 0 bases and J lost 3 bases. Germline assignment: CDR1 LNHNV and CDR2 YYDKDF (reference sequence). The CDR3 length is 16 residues.

The table lists this clonotype with many counts. The V gene is TRBV7-8, the J gene TRBJ1-5; 8 nucleotides agree with TRBD1. Per germline, CDR1 SGHVS and CDR2 FQNEAQ. CDR3 length: 15 amino acids. V gave up 7 bases and J gave up 1 base; unmatched junction bases: 6. The CDR3: CASTRDRGSNQPQHF. As DNA, the CDR3 is TGTGCCAGCACGCGAGACAGGGGAAGCAATCAGCCCCAGCATTTT. The whole variable domain, remainder taken from reference TRBV7-8 and TRBJ1-5, is GAGVSQSPRYKVAKRGQDVALRCDPISGHVSLFWYQQALGQGPEFLTYFQNEAQLDKSGLPSDRFFAERPEGSVSTLKIQRTQQEDSAVYLCASTRDRGSNQPQHFGDGTRLSIL.

This clonotype occurred many times. This chain uses TRBV5-1 with TRBJ1-1; D is undetermined. The CDR3 length is 15 residues. V dropped 1 base and J dropped 4 bases, with 14 bases sitting between them. Germline V gives CDR1 SGHRS, CDR2 YFSETQ. The CDR3 reads CASSLYGPGSTEAFF. The CDR3 DNA sequence: TGCGCCAGCAGCTTGTATGGCCCCGGGTCCACTGAAGCTTTCTTT.

This clonotype appeared a single time. This rearrangement joins TRBV18 to TRBJ2-5; D is perhaps TRBD1 (6 bases). Trimming removed 0 bases at V and 4 bases at J, with 9 bases between. The CDR3 sequence is 14 residues long. Germline assignment: CDR1 KGHSH and CDR2 LQKENI. The CDR3 loop reads CASSPPGRGETQYF. The CDR3 bases are TGTGCCAGCTCACCACCGGGCAGGGGAGAGACCCAGTACTTC.

This clonotype was recorded at least ten times. The rearrangement joins TRBV5-1 to TRBJ2-1; D not resolved. This CDR3 comprises 13 residues. The germline gives CDR1 SGHRS, CDR2 YFSETQ. V was pared by 0 bases and J by 8 bases, with 9 bases between. The CDR3 region is CASSLGLVYEQFF. The CDR3 DNA sequence: TGCGCCAGCAGCTTGGGGCTAGTCTATGAGCAGTTCTTC.

This clonotype was recorded many times. The rearrangement joins TRBV3-1 to TRBJ1-2, with 7 nucleotides matching TRBD1. The CDR3 is 15 residues long. The trim removed 4 bases at V and 7 bases at J, leaving 12 bases unmatched. The germline V gene encodes CDR1 LGHDT and CDR2 YNNKEL (reference sequence). CDR3 nucleotide sequence: TGTGCCAGCAGCCCAGGGACAGTTTACCGCCTTGGCTACACCTTC. This encodes CASSPGTVYRLGYTF.

In this sample, this clonotype turned up many times. J is TRBJ2-7 and V is TRBV20-1; 8 nucleotides match TRBD2. The germline gives CDR1 DFQATT, CDR2 SNEGSKA (reference sequence). Unmatched junction bases numbered 8, after V lost 0 bases and J lost 4 bases. CDR3 length: 15 residues. In nucleotides, the CDR3 is TGCAGTGCTAGAGATGGGAGCGGGGGCAAATACGAGCAGTACTTC. It specifies CSARDGSGGKYEQYF.

This clonotype was counted ten times or more. The chain is built from TRBV5-1 and TRBJ2-7, with TRBD1 matching 9 bases. Germline trimming cut 3 bases from V and 3 bases from J; bases unmatched to any gene: 7. CDR1 and CDR2 from the germline V gene are SGHRS and YFSETQ. The CDR3 is made up of 15 amino acids. CDR3 in DNA: TGCGCCAGCAGCTCGGGACAGGGTTTGGGCTACGAGCAGTACTTC. This translates into CASSSGQGLGYEQYF.

This clonotype was seen many times. The chain couples TRBV5-1 to TRBJ2-3; 9 bases fit TRBD2. Looked up from germline, CDR1 is SGHRS and CDR2 is YFSETQ. The CDR3 is 16 residues long. The ends lost 0 bases at V and 1 base at J; junction bases unmatched: 3. CDR3 sequence reads: CASSLARTSGTDTQYF. CDR3 nucleotide sequence: TGCGCCAGCAGCTTGGCCCGGACTAGCGGCACAGATACGCAGTATTTT.

This clonotype was recorded at least ten times. This chain links TRBV4-2 with TRBJ2-2, with 8 bases matching TRBD2. The length of the CDR3 is 17 residues. V lost 0 bases to trimming and J lost 7 bases; unmatched junction nucleotides: 10. Per the germline V gene, CDR1 is LGHNA and CDR2 is YNFKEQ. CDR3 amino acids: CASSQDLAGTSHGELFF. The CDR3 DNA reads as TGTGCCAGCAGCCAAGATTTAGCCGGGACTAGTCACGGGGAGCTGTTTTTT.

About this clonotype itself: This may come from a read error, since a much larger clone is one base off. The chain joins TRBV5-1 to TRBJ2-7, with a tentative D call TRBD1 (6 bases). Trimming cost V 2 bases and J 3 bases, with 9 bases left between them. Germline loops: CDR1 SGHRS, CDR2 YFSETQ. This CDR3 has 13 amino acids. CDR3 protein: CASSFSQGYEQYF. The CDR3 region has the DNA TGCGCCAGCAGCTTTTCACAGGGCTACGAGCAGTACTTC.

This clonotype was counted many times. This rearrangement joins TRBV5-1 to TRBJ1-4; D is ambiguous. The germline V and J ends were trimmed by 1 base and 7 bases, with 20 bases remaining between them. CDR3 length equals 17 residues. Per germline, CDR1 SGHRS and CDR2 YFSETQ. The CDR3 nucleotides read TGCGCCAGCAGCTTGATCCCTTCGGTCACCGGATCTGAAAAACTGTTTTTT. As protein: CASSLIPSVTGSEKLFF. Variable domain in full (rest from reference TRBV5-1 and TRBJ1-4): KAGVTQTPRYLIKTRGQQVTLSCSPISGHRSVSWYQQTPGQGLQFLFEYFSETQRNKGNFPGRFSGRQFSNSRSEMNVSTLELGDSALYLCASSLIPSVTGSEKLFFGSGTQLSVL.